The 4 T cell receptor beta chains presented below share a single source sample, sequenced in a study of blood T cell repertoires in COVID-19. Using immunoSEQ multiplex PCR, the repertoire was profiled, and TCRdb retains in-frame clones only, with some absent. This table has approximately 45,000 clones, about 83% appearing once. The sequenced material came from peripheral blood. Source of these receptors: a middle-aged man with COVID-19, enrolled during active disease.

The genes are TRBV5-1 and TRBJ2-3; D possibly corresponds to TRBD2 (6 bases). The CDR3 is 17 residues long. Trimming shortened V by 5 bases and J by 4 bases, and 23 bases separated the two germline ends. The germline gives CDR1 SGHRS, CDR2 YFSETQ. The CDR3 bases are TGCGCCAGCAGTTCCCGAACCCCGGGACTTATCCCAGATACGCAGTATTTT. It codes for CASSSRTPGLIPDTQYF.

CDR3 coding DNA: TGTGCCAGCTCACCCTACCCGCAGGTCTCGAACACTGAAGCTTTCTTT. Translation: CASSPYPQVSNTEAFF. The chain uses TRBV18 and TRBJ1-1, with unresolved D. CDR3 length equals 16 residues. CDR1 is KGHSH and CDR2 is LQKENI in the germline V gene. The ends were cut back, 3 bases at V and 1 base at J, with 15 bases in the middle.

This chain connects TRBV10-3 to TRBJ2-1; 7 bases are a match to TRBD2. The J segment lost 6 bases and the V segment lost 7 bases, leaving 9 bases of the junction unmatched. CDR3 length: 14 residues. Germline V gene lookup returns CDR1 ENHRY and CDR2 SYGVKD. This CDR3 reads CAITGGGFGNEQFF. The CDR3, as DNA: TGTGCCATCACCGGGGGAGGGTTCGGCAATGAGCAGTTCTTC.

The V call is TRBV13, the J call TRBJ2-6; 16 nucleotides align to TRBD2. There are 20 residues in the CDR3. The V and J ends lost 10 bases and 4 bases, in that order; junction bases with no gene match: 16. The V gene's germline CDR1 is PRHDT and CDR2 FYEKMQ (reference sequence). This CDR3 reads CATLRLGLAGGLGGANVLTF. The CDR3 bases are TGTGCCACTCTCAGGTTGGGACTAGCGGGGGGGCTCGGAGGGGCCAACGTCCTGACTTTC.